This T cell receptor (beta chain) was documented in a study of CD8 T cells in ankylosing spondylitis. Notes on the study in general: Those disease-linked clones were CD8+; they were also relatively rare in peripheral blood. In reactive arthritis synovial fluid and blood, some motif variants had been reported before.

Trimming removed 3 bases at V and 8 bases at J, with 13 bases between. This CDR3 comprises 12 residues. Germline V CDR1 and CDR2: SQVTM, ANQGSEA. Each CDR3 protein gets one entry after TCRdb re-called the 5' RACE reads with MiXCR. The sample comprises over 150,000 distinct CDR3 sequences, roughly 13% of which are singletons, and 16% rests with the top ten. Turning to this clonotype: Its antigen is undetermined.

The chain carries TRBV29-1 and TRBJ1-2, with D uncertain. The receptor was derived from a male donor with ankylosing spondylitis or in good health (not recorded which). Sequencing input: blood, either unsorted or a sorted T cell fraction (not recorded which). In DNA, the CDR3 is TGCAGCGTTGATCTAGGGAAGGGCGGCTACACCTTC. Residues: CSVDLGKGGYTF.